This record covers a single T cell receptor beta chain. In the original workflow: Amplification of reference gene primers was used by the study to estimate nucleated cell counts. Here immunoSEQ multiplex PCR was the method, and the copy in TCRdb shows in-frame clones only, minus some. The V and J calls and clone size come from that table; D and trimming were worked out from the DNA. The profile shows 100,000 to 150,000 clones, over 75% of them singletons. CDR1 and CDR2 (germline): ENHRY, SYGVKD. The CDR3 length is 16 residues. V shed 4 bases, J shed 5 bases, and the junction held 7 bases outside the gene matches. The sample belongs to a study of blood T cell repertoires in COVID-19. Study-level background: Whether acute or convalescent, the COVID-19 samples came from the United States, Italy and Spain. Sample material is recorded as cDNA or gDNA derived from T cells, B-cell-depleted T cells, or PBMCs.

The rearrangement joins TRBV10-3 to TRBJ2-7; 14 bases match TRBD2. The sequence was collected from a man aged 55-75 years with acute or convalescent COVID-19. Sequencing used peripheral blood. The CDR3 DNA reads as TGTGCCATCAGTGTCGGGACTAGCGGGAGTCTCAACGAGCAGTACTTC. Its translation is CAISVGTSGSLNEQYF.